This TCR beta chain was found in a study of blood T cell repertoires in COVID-19. The germline CDR1 and CDR2 sequences are SGHTA and FQGTGA. The CDR3 is made up of 14 amino acids. V lost 5 bases and J 5 bases, leaving 15 bases between the germline ends. This clone was recorded a few times. Profiled with immunoSEQ multiplex PCR; TCRdb holds only in-frame clones, not every one. The sample has about 110,000 clones, around nine tenths seen once. The chain has TRBV7-3 and TRBJ1-1, with TRBD1 as a possible D gene (6 bases). The sequenced sample was peripheral blood. The sequence was collected from an older woman who had recovered from COVID-19. CDR3 nucleotide sequence: TGTGCCAGCAGCCCTCAGGGGATGGGGACTGAAGCTTTCTTT. Translated, it gives CASSPQGMGTEAFF.